These 14 T cell receptor beta chains were all obtained from the same sample, sequenced in a study of beta chain features in type 1 diabetes. The authors reverse transcribed all of the isolated RNA, so sequencing captured expressed TCRB transcripts. Clones were read by immunoSEQ multiplex PCR, and TCRdb kept only the in-frame ones, dropping some. The sample consists of around 340,000 clones, roughly 8% of them appearing once. What was sequenced was central memory CD4+ T cells from blood. Receptors were obtained from a woman aged 18-29 years in good health.

In nucleotides, the CDR3 is TGTGCCAGCAGCTTAAAAGCGGCTAGCACAGATACGCAGTATTTT. Its protein product is CASSLKAASTDTQYF. The V gene is TRBV7-3, the J gene TRBJ2-3, with D possibly TRBD2 on 5 matching bases. CDR3 length: 15 residues. The germline V and J ends were trimmed by 1 base and 0 bases, with 8 bases remaining between them. Germline V lookup: CDR1 SGHTA, CDR2 FQGTGA.

In this sample, this clone turned up a few times. For the CDR3, the DNA is TGTGCCAGCAGGAAGAGCGGGAGGGACACAGATACGCAGTATTTT. It specifies CASRKSGRDTDTQYF. J is TRBJ2-3 and V is TRBV2, with TRBD2 identical over 10 bases. Looked up from germline, CDR1 is SNHLY and CDR2 is FYNNEI. With V trimmed by 6 bases and J by 2 bases, 5 bases remained unmatched. CDR3 length: 15 residues.

This clone was observed a handful of times. V is TRBV7-9 and J is TRBJ2-2; weak D call: TRBD1 (5 bases). V was pared by 1 base and J by 5 bases, with 5 bases between. The CDR3 sequence is 13 residues long. Germline loops: CDR1 SEHNR, CDR2 FQNEAQ (reference sequence). As DNA, the CDR3 is TGTGCCAGCAGCTTAGGACAGACCGGGGAGCTGTTTTTT. It yields the protein CASSLGQTGELFF.

The V gene is TRBV5-6, the J gene TRBJ2-7; D unclear. V was trimmed by 2 bases and J by 3 bases, leaving 6 bases between them. The germline gives CDR1 SGHDT, CDR2 YYEEEE. CDR3 length: 12 amino acids. The DNA of the CDR3 is TGTGCCAGCAGCTTTGGGTTCTACGAGCAGTACTTC. Its protein is CASSFGFYEQYF.

This chain links TRBV6-5 with TRBJ2-1; D might be TRBD2 (6 bases). Germline values: CDR1 MNHEY, CDR2 SVGAGI. V dropped 0 bases and J dropped 3 bases, with 9 bases sitting between them. The CDR3 loop spans 15 amino acids. The CDR3 protein is CASSYSGTFYNEQFF. CDR3 bases: TGTGCCAGCAGTTACTCCGGGACTTTCTACAATGAGCAGTTCTTC.

This clone has only a few counts. CDR3 nucleotides: TGTGCCAGCAGCGCGAGACTAGGCTGGACAGATACGCAGTATTTT. Amino acids: CASSARLGWTDTQYF. The chain employs TRBV9 and TRBJ2-3; D might be TRBD2 (6 bases). Trimming cost V 3 bases and J 3 bases, with 14 bases left between them. Per the germline V gene, CDR1 is SGDLS and CDR2 is YYNGEE. This CDR3 has 15 amino acids.

Only a few counts were recorded for this clone. The chain combines TRBV5-1 with TRBJ2-1; weak D call: TRBD2 (5 bases). This CDR3 region has 11 residues. V was pared by 2 bases and J by 8 bases, with 5 bases between. CDR1 is SGHRS, CDR2 YFSETQ, per germline. In DNA, the CDR3 is TGCGCCAGCAGCTTCGGGGATGAGCAGTTCTTC. This encodes CASSFGDEQFF. The entire variable domain, with the rest obtained from reference TRBV5-1 and TRBJ2-1, is as follows: KAGVTQTPRYLIKTRGQQVTLSCSPISGHRSVSWYQQTPGQGLQFLFEYFSETQRNKGNFPGRFSGRQFSNSRSEMNVSTLELGDSALYLCASSFGDEQFFGPGTRLTVL.

The V gene is TRBV4-3, the J gene TRBJ2-1; 7 nucleotides agree with TRBD2. The CDR3 extends over 15 amino acids. With 0 bases clipped from V and 3 bases from J, the junction kept 2 bases outside the gene matches. From germline, CDR1 is LGHNA and CDR2 YSLEER. This CDR3 reads CASSQEASGYNEQFF. The DNA of the CDR3 is TGCGCCAGCAGCCAAGAAGCTAGCGGCTACAATGAGCAGTTCTTC.

This chain connects TRBV10-2 to TRBJ1-5, with D uncertain. The CDR3 covers 14 residues. The V end was cut by 3 bases, the J end by 0 bases, with 6 bases between. Germline V gene sequence: CDR1 WSHSY, CDR2 SAAADI. This CDR3 reads CASSDRNSNQPQHF. The CDR3 coding sequence is TGCGCCAGCAGTGATCGGAATAGCAATCAGCCCCAGCATTTT.

This clone was seen a few times. J is TRBJ1-2 and V is TRBV6-1; D not certain. In germline, CDR1 is MNHNS, CDR2 SASEGT. V was trimmed by 6 bases and J by 7 bases, leaving 21 bases between them. The CDR3 is made up of 15 amino acids. The CDR3 DNA follows: TGTGCCAGCAGGAACTCCCGGGTCCAACGGGTTGGCTACACCTTC. This encodes CASRNSRVQRVGYTF.

This rearrangement joins TRBV10-3 to TRBJ1-2, with no clear D. The V end lost 5 bases, the J end lost 4 bases, and 14 bases lay between the germline ends. Looked up from germline, CDR1 is ENHRY and CDR2 is SYGVKD. The CDR3 contains 14 residues. The CDR3 coding sequence is TGTGCCATCAGTACCCCCCGGGCGACCTATGGCTACACCTTC. The encoded protein is CAISTPRATYGYTF.

This clone was detected only a few times. This chain links TRBV29-1 with TRBJ1-2; maybe TRBD1 (6 bases). CDR1 SQVTM and CDR2 ANQGSEA come from the germline V gene. CDR3 length: 13 residues. Trimming left V 3 bases short and J 12 bases short, with 20 bases between. For the CDR3, the DNA is TGCAGCGTTGAGCTTCAGGGGAGAACCCTAAACACCTTC. Its translation: CSVELQGRTLNTF.

This clone occurred many times. The chain is built from TRBV4-3 and TRBJ1-1; D gene uncertain. This CDR3 has 15 residues. Trimming pared 3 bases from V and 0 bases from J, leaving 11 bases between. Germline CDR1 is LGHNA and CDR2 is YSLEER. CDR3 DNA sequence: TGCGCCAGCAGCCAGCTCCTTCGGGTGAACACTGAAGCTTTCTTT. Amino acids: CASSQLLRVNTEAFF.

In its sample, this clone was seen a few times. J is TRBJ1-3 and V is TRBV10-3; 7 nucleotides match TRBD1. Germline V lookup: CDR1 ENHRY, CDR2 SYGVKD. After removal of 3 bases from V and 4 bases from J, the junction contained 9 bases not matched to a gene. This CDR3 region has 16 residues. The CDR3 is CAISDQKDRPGNTIYF. The CDR3 coding sequence is TGTGCCATCAGTGACCAAAAGGACAGGCCCGGAAACACCATATATTTT.